This TCR beta chain emerged from a study of T cell repertoires in cytomegalovirus infection. Notes on this clonotype: Its specificity is unknown.

TCRdb recomputed calls from the reads with MiXCR, one row per CDR3 protein. Of around 50,000 distinct CDR3 sequences detected, over 15% appear once; the ten largest clones hold roughly 29%. The receptor's source is a human donor in good health (CMV status not recorded). Some clones in this sample may be carry-over from other donors' samples. Sample: CD8+ T cells from cultured PBMCs, taken from culture after CMV antigen stimulation.

The CDR3 loop is CASSVGLAGEIQETQYF. The CDR3, as DNA: TGTGCCAGCAGCGTGGGACTAGCGGGGGAGATACAAGAGACCCAGTACTTC. The rearrangement joins TRBV5-6 to TRBJ2-5; 14 bases map to TRBD2. CDR1 and CDR2 from the germline V gene are SGHDT and YYEEEE. The CDR3 loop spans 17 amino acids. The J segment lost 2 bases and the V segment lost 4 bases, leaving 7 bases of the junction unmatched. The full variable domain, with the rest looked up from reference TRBV5-6 and TRBJ2-5, is DAGVTQSPTHLIKTRGQQVTLRCSPKSGHDTVSWYQQALGQGPQFIFQYYEEEERQRGNFPDRFSGHQFPNYSSELNVNALLLGDSALYLCASSVGLAGEIQETQYFGPGTRLLVL.